The text below deals with one TCR beta chain. Its antigen is unidentified. The source of the sample is a study of STAT3 mutations in large granular lymphocyte leukemia. Study outcomes and limitations: At least one immunodominant TCR beta clonotype appeared in every T-cell large granular lymphocyte leukemia patient.

Profiled with immunoSEQ multiplex PCR; TCRdb holds only in-frame clones, not every one. This table holds about 9,100 clones, 92% found once. Sequencing was carried out using peripheral blood mononuclear cells. This receptor was obtained from a man in his fifties or sixties with T-cell large granular lymphocyte leukemia. Some clones in this sample may be carry-over from other donors' samples.

The CDR3 bases are TGTGCCAGCAGCTTGAAGGGGACAGGGAACACTGAAGCTTTCTTT. As protein: CASSLKGTGNTEAFF. The rearrangement joins TRBV5-6 to TRBJ1-1; 8 positions match TRBD1. V lost 1 base, J lost 1 base, and 3 bases stayed unmatched. Germline V gene data show CDR1 as SGHDT and CDR2 as YYEEEE. The CDR3 totals 15 residues.